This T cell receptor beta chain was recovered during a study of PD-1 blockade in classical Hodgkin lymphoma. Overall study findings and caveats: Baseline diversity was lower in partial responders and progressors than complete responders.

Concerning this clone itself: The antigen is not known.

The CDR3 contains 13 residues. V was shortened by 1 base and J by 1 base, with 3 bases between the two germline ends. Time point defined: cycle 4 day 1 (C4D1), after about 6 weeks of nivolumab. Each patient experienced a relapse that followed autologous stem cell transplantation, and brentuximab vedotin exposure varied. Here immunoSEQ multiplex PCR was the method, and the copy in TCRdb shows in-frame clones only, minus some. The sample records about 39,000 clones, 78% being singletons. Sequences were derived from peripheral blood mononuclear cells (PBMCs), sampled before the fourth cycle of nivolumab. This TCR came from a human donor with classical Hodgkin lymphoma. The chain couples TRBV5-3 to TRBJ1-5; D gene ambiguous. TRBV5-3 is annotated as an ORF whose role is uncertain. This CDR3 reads CARSLYSNQPQHF. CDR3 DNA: TGTGCCAGAAGCTTGTACAGCAATCAGCCCCAGCATTTT.